The 32 T cell receptor beta chains below all came from one sample that was sequenced in a study of siplizumab effects on memory and regulatory T cells. Produced via immunoSEQ multiplex PCR; TCRdb's table is partial and in-frame only. The table lists approximately 94,000 clones, approximately 94% of them singletons. Sequencing input: non-Treg CD4+ T cells sorted from blood. Source of these receptors: a human donor in good health.

In this sample, this clone turned up a few times. The rearrangement links TRBV28 to TRBJ1-1; D not certain. The CDR3 is 13 amino acids. The V end was cut by 5 bases, the J end by 9 bases, with 16 bases between. Germline V gene data show CDR1 as MDHEN and CDR2 as SYDVKM. CDR3 in amino acids: CASSRSPELKAFF. The CDR3 nucleotides are TGTGCCAGCAGTCGAAGCCCTGAGCTAAAAGCTTTCTTT.

The V gene is TRBV19, the J gene TRBJ2-3; 13 nucleotides agree with TRBD2. The CDR3 totals 16 residues. V was clipped by 5 bases and J by 2 bases; unmatched bases: 4. The germline gives CDR1 LNHDA, CDR2 SQIVND (reference sequence). This chain's CDR3 is CASSPGLAGSTDTQYF. The CDR3 DNA follows: TGTGCCAGTAGTCCGGGACTAGCGGGGTCCACAGATACGCAGTATTTT.

This clone was detected only once. This chain links TRBV27 with TRBJ2-5; TRBD2 matches at 9 bases. Matching the DNA end better, TRBJ2-7 makes the J call doubtful. The CDR3 has 16 amino acids. Germline CDR1 MNHEY, CDR2 SMNVEV (reference sequence). The DNA of the CDR3 is TGTGCCAGCAGTCGCTGGTTGAGCGGGAGGAGCAACGAGCAGTACTTC. It is translated as CASSRWLSGRSNEQYF.

V usage is TRBV10-2 and J usage is TRBJ1-5; D uncertain. The germline V gene has CDR1 WSHSY and CDR2 SAAADI. The V and J ends lost 5 bases and 1 base respectively, with 9 bases between them. CDR3 length: 14 amino acids. The CDR3 sequence is CASSSYFSNQPQHF. The CDR3 DNA is TGCGCCAGCAGTTCTTATTTCAGCAATCAGCCCCAGCATTTT.

The rearrangement uses TRBV7-2 and TRBJ2-1, with TRBD2 matching 12 bases. With V trimmed by 1 base and J by 15 bases, 10 bases remained unmatched. The V gene's germline CDR1 is SGHTA and CDR2 FQGNSA. There are 15 residues in the CDR3. The CDR3 nucleotides read TGTGCCAGCAGCTTAGAACCCTCGACTAGCGGGAGAAGGTTCTTC. Residues: CASSLEPSTSGRRFF.

This chain connects TRBV30 to TRBJ1-4, with 12 bases identical to TRBD1. Looked up from germline, CDR1 is GTSNPN and CDR2 is SVGIG (reference sequence). Trimming cost V 3 bases and J 5 bases; bases outside gene matches: 4. The CDR3 has 15 residues. The CDR3 DNA reads TGTGCCTGGAGGGAAGGGACAGGGGGCAATGAAAAACTGTTTTTT. Translating gives CAWREGTGGNEKLFF.

This clone was seen a single time. The rearrangement links TRBV28 to TRBJ2-2; TRBD2 might be the D (7 bases). Germline CDR1 is MDHEN and CDR2 is SYDVKM. There are 17 residues in the CDR3. Deletions cut 8 bases from V and 3 bases from J, with 22 bases between. The CDR3 loop is CASSPLRGGAYTGELFF. The CDR3 DNA reads as TGTGCCAGCTCGCCGCTCCGAGGGGGGGCTTACACCGGGGAGCTGTTTTTT.

The chain joins TRBV4-1 to TRBJ1-5, with a possible D match to TRBD1 (5 bases). The CDR3 covers 15 residues. Germline CDR1 reads MGHRA; CDR2 reads YSYEKL. V was clipped by 2 bases and J by 6 bases, with 14 bases between them. In DNA, the CDR3 is TGCGCCAGCAGCCAACGTTCCCAGGGAGTTCAGCCCCAGCATTTT. Protein sequence: CASSQRSQGVQPQHF.

V usage is TRBV11-1 and J usage is TRBJ2-1, with 7 bases fitting TRBD1. Germline V lookup: CDR1 SGHAT, CDR2 FQDESV (reference sequence). The V and J ends lost 4 bases and 5 bases, in that order; junction bases with no gene match: 8. The CDR3 totals 15 residues. The CDR3 DNA follows: TGTGCCAGCAGCTCCCGGGACAGTCCCAACAATGAGCAGTTCTTC. Protein: CASSSRDSPNNEQFF.

The chain carries TRBV7-9 and TRBJ2-5; no reliable D call. The CDR3 contains 16 residues. Germline CDR1 and CDR2: SEHNR and FQNEAQ (reference sequence). Trimming shortened V by 6 bases and J by 7 bases, and 24 bases separated the two germline ends. The CDR3 bases are TGTGCCAGCAGGGATACGCCCCGTATAGGAGCCTCGACCCAGTACTTC. Its translation is CASRDTPRIGASTQYF. Full variable domain (outside the CDR3, taken from reference TRBV7-9 and TRBJ2-5): DTGVSQNPRHKITKRGQNVTFRCDPISEHNRLYWYRQTLGQGPEFLTYFQNEAQLEKSRLLSDRFSAERPKGSFSTLEIQRTEQGDSAMYLCASRDTPRIGASTQYFGPGTRLLVL.

The chain joins TRBV12-2 to TRBJ2-2; whether TRBD2, the table's D call, matches the DNA was not checked. TRBV12-2 is a recognized pseudogene. This CDR3 spans 16 amino acids. The CDR3 DNA sequence: TGTGCAAGTCGCCACCCTACGGTTACGAACACCGGGGAGCTGTTTTTT. Translated: CASRHPTVTNTGELFF.

The chain has TRBV5-1 and TRBJ2-3; 12 bases fit TRBD2. The germline gives CDR1 SGHRS, CDR2 YFSETQ. There are 17 residues in the CDR3. Trimming removed 5 bases from V and 1 base from J; junction bases left unmatched: 8. CDR3 sequence: CASSGRLAGVGTDTQYF. The CDR3 coding sequence is TGCGCCAGCAGTGGGAGACTAGCGGGAGTTGGCACAGATACGCAGTATTTT.

This chain joins TRBV19 and TRBJ1-5, with a possible D match to TRBD1 (6 bases). The CDR3 covers 18 residues. Germline V gives CDR1 LNHDA, CDR2 SQIVND (reference sequence). Trimming stripped 1 base from V and 3 bases from J, with 19 bases between. The CDR3 is CASSIVRDNGPSNQPQHF. DNA of the CDR3: TGTGCCAGTAGTATAGTAAGGGACAACGGCCCCTCCAATCAGCCCCAGCATTTT.

The chain recombines TRBV7-2 with TRBJ2-2, with 13 positions matching TRBD2. The junction had 7 bases not matched to a gene; V was cut back by 2 bases and J by 7 bases. Looked up from germline, CDR1 is SGHTA and CDR2 is FQGNSA. The CDR3 has 17 amino acids. CDR3 nucleotide sequence: TGTGCCAGCAGCTTACTTCTACTAGCGGGAGGGATCGGGGAGCTGTTTTTT. It encodes CASSLLLLAGGIGELFF.

The chain combines TRBV18 with TRBJ2-3; TRBD2 matches 7 bases. The length of the CDR3 is 14 residues. V lost 1 base to trimming and J lost 5 bases; unmatched junction nucleotides: 3. Germline-derived CDR1 and CDR2 are KGHSH and LQKENI. CDR3 in amino acids: CASSPRIAGDTQYF. CDR3 nucleotide sequence: TGTGCCAGCTCACCACGGATAGCGGGAGATACGCAGTATTTT.

The rearrangement joins TRBV19 to TRBJ1-5; no clear D gene. The CDR3 runs 17 residues. V shed 3 bases and J shed 0 bases, with 15 bases lying between them. Germline V lookup: CDR1 LNHDA, CDR2 SQIVND (reference sequence). This chain's CDR3 is CASSMDQSGYSNQPQHF. The CDR3 nucleotides read TGTGCCAGTAGTATGGATCAATCGGGTTATAGCAATCAGCCCCAGCATTTT.

The chain couples TRBV2 to TRBJ2-1, with 10 bases lining up with TRBD2. CDR1 and CDR2 (germline): SNHLY, FYNNEI. J gave up 3 bases and V 2 bases, and 7 bases lay outside the gene matches. The CDR3 runs to 17 residues. The CDR3 is CASSEPLAGVGYNEQFF. For the CDR3, the DNA is TGTGCCAGCAGTGAACCGCTAGCGGGAGTCGGCTACAATGAGCAGTTCTTC.

The V and J genes are TRBV12-5 and TRBJ2-7, with TRBD2 identical over 10 bases. Germline values: CDR1 LGHNT, CDR2 FRNRAP. The CDR3 contains 21 residues. V lost 2 bases to trimming and J lost 1 base; unmatched junction nucleotides: 20. The CDR3 is CASGLYRESGRVNFGSYEQYF. DNA of the CDR3: TGTGCTAGTGGTTTGTACAGGGAGAGCGGGAGGGTTAATTTTGGGTCCTACGAGCAGTACTTC.

In nucleotides, the CDR3 is TGTGCCGCAGGGGGGCTGCAGAACACCGGGGAGCTGTTTTTT. Translating it yields CAAGGLQNTGELFF. The chain employs TRBV2 and TRBJ2-2; tentatively, D is TRBD1 (7 bases). This CDR3 contains 14 residues. With 11 bases removed from V and 1 base from J, the gap between germline ends came to 14 bases. CDR1 is SNHLY, CDR2 FYNNEI, per germline.

The CDR3 bases are TGTGCCAGCAGCTTAGACAGGCTCACCGGGGAGCTGTTTTTT. This gives the protein CASSLDRLTGELFF. V and J are TRBV7-2 and TRBJ2-2, with a tentative D call TRBD1 (5 bases). Germline V gene sequence: CDR1 SGHTA, CDR2 FQGNSA. Trimming took 1 base from V and 4 from J, leaving 7 bases between them. The CDR3 is made up of 14 amino acids.

This clone has a single count. The rearrangement links TRBV25-1 to TRBJ2-1; 13 bases match TRBD2. V gave up 0 bases and J gave up 10 bases; unmatched junction bases: 9. The V gene's germline CDR1 is MGHDK and CDR2 SYGVNS. The CDR3 spans 17 residues. The CDR3 reads CASSEYRTSGRKDEQFF. CDR3 nucleotides: TGTGCCAGCAGTGAATATAGGACTAGCGGGAGAAAGGACGAGCAGTTCTTC.

The V and J genes are TRBV10-3 and TRBJ2-3; tentative D call: TRBD2 (6 bases). The CDR3 length is 13 residues. Trimming took 6 bases from V and 4 from J, leaving 11 bases between them. Per the germline V gene, CDR1 is ENHRY and CDR2 is SYGVKD. DNA for the CDR3: TGTGCCATCAGCGGGAGTTTGTCAGATACGCAGTATTTT. This encodes CAISGSLSDTQYF.

The chain combines TRBV6-5 with TRBJ1-2; 9 positions agree with TRBD1. The germline V gene has CDR1 MNHEY and CDR2 SVGAGI. V dropped 6 bases and J dropped 4; count of bases not matched to a gene: 9. The length of the CDR3 is 15 residues. For the CDR3, the DNA is TGTGCCAGCAGAACTACCGGGACAGGGTCCTATGGCTACACCTTC. This codes for CASRTTGTGSYGYTF.

This clone was observed once. The J gene is TRBJ2-2, the V gene TRBV19; 13 bases align to TRBD2. This CDR3 has 16 amino acids. CDR1 and CDR2 (germline): LNHDA, SQIVND (reference sequence). The V gene end was trimmed by 4 bases and the J gene end by 4 bases; junction bases not matched to a gene: 3. The CDR3 DNA sequence: TGTGCCAGTAGTACAACTAGCGGGAGGGTCACCGGGGAGCTGTTTTTT. It encodes CASSTTSGRVTGELFF.

The V gene is TRBV29-1, the J gene TRBJ2-7; D gene unclear. Trimming shortened V by 1 base and J by 6 bases, and 13 bases separated the two germline ends. Germline V gene data show CDR1 as SQVTM and CDR2 as ANQGSEA. This CDR3 contains 13 residues. CDR3: CSVEVSRGFEQYF. CDR3 nucleotides: TGCAGCGTTGAAGTTTCGAGAGGATTCGAGCAGTACTTC.

V is TRBV21-1 and J is TRBJ2-7; the table gives TRBD2 as D, unverified against the DNA. TRBV21-1 is an annotated pseudogene. There are 11 residues in the CDR3. The CDR3 loop is CASSEHYEQYF. The DNA for the CDR3 is TGTGCCAGCAGCGAGCACTACGAGCAGTACTTC.

V usage is TRBV5-1 and J usage is TRBJ2-7; 12 bases match TRBD1. This CDR3 contains 16 residues. V trimming: 4 bases; J trimming: 4 bases; junction bases outside the gene matches: 9. In germline, CDR1 is SGHRS, CDR2 YFSETQ. CDR3 coding DNA: TGCGCCAGCAGCCCGGACGGGACAGGGGGCCAGTACGAGCAGTACTTC. Protein product: CASSPDGTGGQYEQYF.

This sequence joins TRBV28 and TRBJ2-4; D is tentatively TRBD1 or TRBD2 (6 bases each). V was trimmed by 3 bases and J by 1 base, leaving 7 bases between them. The CDR3 covers 14 residues. The germline gives CDR1 MDHEN, CDR2 SYDVKM. CDR3: CASSLGGAKNIQYF. CDR3 coding DNA: TGTGCCAGCAGTTTGGGGGGCGCCAAAAACATTCAGTACTTC. Using reference TRBV28 and TRBJ2-4 for the parts outside the CDR3, the full variable domain is DVKVTQSSRYLVKRTGEKVFLECVQDMDHENMFWYRQDPGLGLRLIYFSYDVKMKEKGDIPEGYSVSREKKERFSLILESASTNQTSMYLCASSLGGAKNIQYFGAGTRLSVL.

The CDR3 loop is CASSKGHSNTEAFF. The CDR3 bases are TGTGCCAGCAGCAAGGGACATTCGAACACTGAAGCTTTCTTT. This rearrangement joins TRBV7-3 to TRBJ1-1; a possible D gene is TRBD1 (6 bases). CDR3 length equals 14 residues. Trimming removed 5 bases at V and 1 base at J, with 11 bases between. Germline V gene lookup returns CDR1 SGHTA and CDR2 FQGTGA.

The CDR3 spells CASSLVEGVGYTF. CDR3 sequence (DNA): TGTGCCAGCAGCTTAGTAGAGGGAGTCGGCTACACCTTC. The chain couples TRBV7-2 to TRBJ1-2; D unresolved. Germline CDR1 is SGHTA and CDR2 is FQGNSA. V lost 1 base to trimming and J lost 8 bases, with 11 bases between them. This CDR3 is built from 13 residues.

The chain has TRBV4-1 and TRBJ2-2; D is perhaps TRBD1 (6 bases). The CDR3 runs to 16 residues. Germline V gene sequence: CDR1 MGHRA, CDR2 YSYEKL. Trimming removed 3 bases at V and 5 bases at J, with 16 bases between. The CDR3 loop is CASSQRGNGKTGELFF. CDR3 nucleotides: TGCGCCAGCAGCCAGAGGGGGAATGGGAAAACCGGGGAGCTGTTTTTT.

This rearrangement joins TRBV2 to TRBJ1-2; D is ambiguous. Trimming left V 3 bases short and J 3 bases short, with 11 bases between. The CDR3 extends over 14 amino acids. Germline values: CDR1 SNHLY, CDR2 FYNNEI. The CDR3 region is CASSERGVYYGYTF. CDR3 nucleotides: TGTGCCAGCAGTGAGCGTGGGGTGTACTATGGCTACACCTTC.